The source of this T cell receptor beta chain is a study of radiotherapy plus CTLA-4 blockade in lung cancer. People whose metastatic non-small-cell lung cancer was chemo-refractory got focal radiation along with CTLA-4 blockade by ipilimumab. Germline V lookup: CDR1 LNHDA, CDR2 SQIVND (reference sequence). This CDR3 spans 15 amino acids. V was pared by 6 bases and J by 4 bases, with 7 bases of the junction left unmatched. Libraries were prepared by immunoSEQ multiplex PCR; TCRdb keeps only in-frame clonotypes and omits some of them. The profile covers some 32,000 clones, with 70% to 90% appearing a single time and around 23% taken by the ten largest.

The chain is built from TRBV19 and TRBJ2-2; the match to TRBD1 covers 8 bases. The specimen was peripheral blood, collected from a patient treated with radiotherapy plus ipilimumab. The TCR sequence derives from a human donor with non-small cell lung cancer that progressed on radiotherapy plus ipilimumab. The CDR3 reads CASRGGQGGTGELFF. DNA for the CDR3: TGTGCCAGTAGGGGAGGACAGGGAGGCACCGGGGAGCTGTTTTTT.